The 2 T cell receptor beta chains below all came from one sample that was sequenced in a study of radiation and T cells in renal cell carcinoma. Time point noted: baseline pretreatment blood. Treatment here: 15 Gy SBRT to primary tumor, nephrectomy 4 weeks later. TCRdb keeps only in-frame clones here, not all; method: immunoSEQ multiplex PCR. The data show some 150,000 clones, less than 85% seen once. Here the sequenced sample was blood, taken from a patient whose treatment included radiotherapy and nephrectomy. The origin of the receptors is a woman aged 50 to 60 with renal cell carcinoma.

In nucleotides, the CDR3 is TGCGCCAGCAGCAATGACAACTCTGGAAACACCATATATTTT. This encodes CASSNDNSGNTIYF. This sequence joins TRBV4-1 and TRBJ1-3; D is uncertain. This CDR3 has 14 amino acids. Germline values: CDR1 MGHRA, CDR2 YSYEKL. V was cut by 5 bases and J by 0 bases, with 8 bases left in between.

CDR3 sequence: CASSTLKDGELFF. CDR3 nucleotides: TGTGCCAGCAGCACATTAAAAGACGGGGAGCTGTTTTTT. The rearrangement joins TRBV6-6 to TRBJ2-2; D is uncertain. This CDR3 comprises 13 residues. The germline V and J ends were trimmed by 6 bases and 7 bases, with 12 bases remaining between them. Germline CDR1 reads MNHNY; CDR2 reads SVGAGI (reference sequence).